A selection of T cell receptor beta chains follows, all from one sample in a study of CD8+ T cells in alopecia areata. Generated by immunoSEQ multiplex PCR, the TCRdb table keeps only in-frame clones and is missing some. The sample has approximately 150,000 clones, 55% seen once; the top ten hold approximately 4.8%. The material sequenced was CD4+ T cells sorted from blood. The receptors shown here come from a human donor in good health. Both conserved end residues are part of each CDR3. A D gene is named only where the DNA matches it firmly.

>TRBD1|TRBV30|TRBJ2-7
CAATGTGVGEQYF
>.|TRBV21-1|TRBJ1-1
CASRFGFTEAFF
>.|TRBV28|TRBJ2-3
CASSQGRAGAQYF
>.|TRBV11-2|TRBJ1-2
CASSPPGSEGYTF
>TRBD2|TRBV30|TRBJ2-1
CAWSSTSGASYNEQFF
>.|TRBV7-7|TRBJ2-3
CASNSGLPGDTQYF
>.|TRBV10-2|TRBJ1-5
CASGEVQPQHF
>TRBD2|TRBV4-1|TRBJ2-1
CASSQPPTSGRYNEQFF
>TRBD2|TRBV30|TRBJ2-1
CAETISGSVNEQFF
>.|TRBV5-6|TRBJ2-7
CASSRRDMAYEQYF
>TRBD2|TRBV4-2|TRBJ2-1
CASSFPGLAGEGRAYNEQFF
>.|TRBV28|TRBJ2-1
CASSFWGQSSSYNEQFF
>.|TRBV29-1|TRBJ2-7
CSVWGRSYEQYF
>.|TRBV11-1|TRBJ2-2
CASSRRTSNTGELFF
>TRBD1|TRBV30|TRBJ2-5
CAWSFGGQGVRETQYF
>.|TRBV2|TRBJ2-5
CAIVRGETQYF
>.|TRBV28|TRBJ2-7
CASSSPGTPYEQYF
>.|TRBV29-1|TRBJ2-1
CSVGGGALAYNEQFF
>TRBD2|TRBV28|TRBJ2-4
CASSPGGSSKNIQYF
>TRBD2|TRBV9|TRBJ2-5
CASSVAPLAGELETQYF
>TRBD1|TRBV28|TRBJ2-5
CVSSLGQGVETQYF
>.|TRBV6-6|TRBJ2-7
CASRDRGAYEQYF
>TRBD1|TRBV29-1|TRBJ2-1
CSVDFRDRLYNEQFF
>.|TRBV6-5|TRBJ2-7
CASSYSSTFEQYF
>.|TRBV19|TRBJ1-1
CASTRDYREAFF
>.|TRBV29-1|TRBJ2-7
CSVVRVHEQYF
>.|TRBV29-1|TRBJ2-1
CSIGPDEQFF
>.|TRBV6-1|TRBJ1-2
CASRMTTNYGYTF
>TRBD1|TRBV4-1|TRBJ2-1
CASSQGDRAGNEQFF
>.|TRBV2|TRBJ1-4
CASTQQGFAKLFF
>.|TRBV9|TRBJ2-2
CASKDGSPANTGELFF
>TRBD2|TRBV11-2|TRBJ2-2
CASSALRGRGNTGELFF
>.|TRBV29-1|TRBJ1-1
CSVDSPRFEAFF
>TRBD1|TRBV18|TRBJ2-5
CASSRNKGAGETQYF
>.|TRBV25-1|TRBJ2-7
CASRPPGSGIREQYF
>TRBD1|TRBV6-5|TRBJ2-1
CASSLDRGSYNEQFF
>TRBD2|TRBV7-9|TRBJ2-5
CASSPGLAGAQETQYF